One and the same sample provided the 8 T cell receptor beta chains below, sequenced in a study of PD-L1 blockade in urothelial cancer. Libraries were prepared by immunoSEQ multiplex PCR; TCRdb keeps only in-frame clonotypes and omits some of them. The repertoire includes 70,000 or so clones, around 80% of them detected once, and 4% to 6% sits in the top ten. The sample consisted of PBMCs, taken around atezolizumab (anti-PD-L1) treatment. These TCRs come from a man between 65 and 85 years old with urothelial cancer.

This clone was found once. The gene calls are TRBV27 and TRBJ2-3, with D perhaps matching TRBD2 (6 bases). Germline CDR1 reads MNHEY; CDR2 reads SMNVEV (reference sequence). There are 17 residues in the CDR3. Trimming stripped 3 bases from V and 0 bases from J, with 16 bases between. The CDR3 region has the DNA TGTGCCAGCAGTTTGGTGGGGGGAAAGAAAAGCACAGATACGCAGTATTTT. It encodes CASSLVGGKKSTDTQYF.

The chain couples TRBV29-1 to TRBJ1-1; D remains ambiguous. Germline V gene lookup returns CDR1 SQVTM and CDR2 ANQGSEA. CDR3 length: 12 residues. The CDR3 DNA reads TGCAGTGTCTGGGCAGCGAACACTGAAGCTTTCTTT. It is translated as CSVWAANTEAFF. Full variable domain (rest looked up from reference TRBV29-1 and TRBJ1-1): SAVISQKPSRDICQRGTSLTIQCQVDSQVTMMFWYRQQPGQSLTLIATANQGSEATYESGFVIDKFPISRPNLTFSTLTVSNMSPEDSSIYLCSVWAANTEAFFGQGTRLTVV.

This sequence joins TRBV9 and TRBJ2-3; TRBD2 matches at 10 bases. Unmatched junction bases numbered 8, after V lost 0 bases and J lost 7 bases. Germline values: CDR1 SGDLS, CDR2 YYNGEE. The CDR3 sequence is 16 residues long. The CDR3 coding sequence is TGTGCCAGCAGCGTAGGGGCTAGCGGGAGTGCAAATACGCAGTATTTT. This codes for CASSVGASGSANTQYF. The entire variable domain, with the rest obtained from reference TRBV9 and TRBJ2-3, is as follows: DSGVTQTPKHLITATGQRVTLRCSPRSGDLSVYWYQQSLDQGLQFLIQYYNGEERAKGNILERFSAQQFPDLHSELNLSSLELGDSALYFCASSVGASGSANTQYFGPGTRLTVL.

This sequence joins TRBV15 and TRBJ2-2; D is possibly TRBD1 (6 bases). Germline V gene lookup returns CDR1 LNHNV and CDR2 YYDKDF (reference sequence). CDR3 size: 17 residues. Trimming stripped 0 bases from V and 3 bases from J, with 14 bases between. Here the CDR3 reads CATSRDLVGAYTGELFF. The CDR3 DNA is TGTGCCACCAGCAGAGATCTGGTGGGGGCCTACACCGGGGAGCTGTTTTTT.

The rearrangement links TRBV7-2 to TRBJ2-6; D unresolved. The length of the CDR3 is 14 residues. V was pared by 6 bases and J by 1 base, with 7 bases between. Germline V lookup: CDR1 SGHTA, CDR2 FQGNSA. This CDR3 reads CASSSGSGANVLTF. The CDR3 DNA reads TGTGCCAGCAGTTCCGGGTCTGGGGCCAACGTCCTGACTTTC. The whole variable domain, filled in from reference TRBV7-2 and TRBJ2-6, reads GAGVSQSPSNKVTEKGKDVELRCDPISGHTALYWYRQSLGQGLEFLIYFQGNSAPDKSGLPSDRFSAERTGGSVSTLTIQRTQQEDSAVYLCASSSGSGANVLTFGAGSRLTVL.

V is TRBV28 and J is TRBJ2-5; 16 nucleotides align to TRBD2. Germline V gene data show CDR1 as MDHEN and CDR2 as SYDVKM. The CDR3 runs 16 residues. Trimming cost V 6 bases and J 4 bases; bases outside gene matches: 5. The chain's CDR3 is CASSGTSGRAAETQYF. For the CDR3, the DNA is TGTGCCAGCAGCGGGACTAGCGGGAGGGCCGCAGAGACCCAGTACTTC.

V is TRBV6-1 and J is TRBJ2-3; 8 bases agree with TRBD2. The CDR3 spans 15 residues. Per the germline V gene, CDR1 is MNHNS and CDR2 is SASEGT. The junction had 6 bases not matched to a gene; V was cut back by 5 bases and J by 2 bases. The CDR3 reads CASSRIAGFTDTQYF. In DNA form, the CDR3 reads TGTGCCAGCAGTCGTATAGCGGGATTCACAGATACGCAGTATTTT.

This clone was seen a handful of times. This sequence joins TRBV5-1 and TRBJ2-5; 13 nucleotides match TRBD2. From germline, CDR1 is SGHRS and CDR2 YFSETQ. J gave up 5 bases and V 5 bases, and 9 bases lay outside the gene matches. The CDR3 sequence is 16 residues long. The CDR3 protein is CASRSGLAGEGETQYF. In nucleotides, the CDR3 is TGCGCCAGCAGATCCGGACTAGCGGGAGAGGGGGAGACCCAGTACTTC.